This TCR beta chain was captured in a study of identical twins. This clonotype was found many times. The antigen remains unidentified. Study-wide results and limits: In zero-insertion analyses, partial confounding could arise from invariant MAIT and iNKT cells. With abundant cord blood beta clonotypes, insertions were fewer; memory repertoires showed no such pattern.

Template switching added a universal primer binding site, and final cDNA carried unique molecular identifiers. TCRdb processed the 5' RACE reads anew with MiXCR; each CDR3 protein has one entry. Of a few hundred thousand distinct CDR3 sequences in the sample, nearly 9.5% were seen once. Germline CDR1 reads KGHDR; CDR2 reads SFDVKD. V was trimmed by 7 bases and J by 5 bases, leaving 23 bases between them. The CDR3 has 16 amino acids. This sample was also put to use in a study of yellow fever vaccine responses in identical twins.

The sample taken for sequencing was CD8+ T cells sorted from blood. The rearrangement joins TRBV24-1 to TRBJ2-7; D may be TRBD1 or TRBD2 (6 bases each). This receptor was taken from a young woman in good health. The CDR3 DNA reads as TGTGCCACCAGCGGGGGCCGGGTTGGGGCGCAGGACGAGCAGTACTTC. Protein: CATSGGRVGAQDEQYF.